The rows below give T cell receptor beta chains drawn from one sample of a study of control samples from healthy donors and cancer patients. Generated by immunoSEQ multiplex PCR, the TCRdb table keeps only in-frame clones and is missing some. The data contain tens of thousands of clones, around nine tenths of them singletons. The specimen sequenced was blood. These receptors were taken from a woman under 30 in good health. CDR3s include the opening cysteine and the closing phenylalanine or tryptophan. D genes are given only for firm matches. Size values are once, few and many counts, or a class for expanded clones, and some rows have none.

J gene: TRBJ2-7; clone size: .; D gene: .; V gene: TRBV2; CDR3 DNA: TGTGCCAGCAGCGGGGGCCCTTACGAGCAGTACTTC; CDR3 protein: CASSGGPYEQYF
J gene: TRBJ1-2; clone size: once; D gene: TRBD1; V gene: TRBV7-2; CDR3 DNA: TGTGCCAGCAGCTTAATTCCGGGACAGGGGGATTTAAACTATGGCTACACCTTC; CDR3 protein: CASSLIPGQGDLNYGYTF
J gene: TRBJ1-1; clone size: .; D gene: .; V gene: TRBV3-1/TRBV3-2; CDR3 DNA: TGTGCCAGCAGCCAAGGCAGTGCGAGTTGGAACACTGAAGCTTTCTTT; CDR3 protein: CASSQGSASWNTEAFF
J gene: TRBJ1-1; clone size: many; D gene: TRBD1; V gene: TRBV5-6; CDR3 DNA: TGTGCCAGCAGCTCCACGGGACAGTCCAGAACAATTGAAGCTTTCTTT; CDR3 protein: CASSSTGQSRTIEAFF
J gene: TRBJ1-1; clone size: few; D gene: .; V gene: TRBV27; CDR3 DNA: TGTGCCAGCAGTTTATCATCCGCAGGTCTCATGAACACTGAAGCTTTCTTT; CDR3 protein: CASSLSSAGLMNTEAFF
J gene: TRBJ1-3; clone size: .; D gene: .; V gene: TRBV2; CDR3 DNA: TGTGCCAGCAGAGCCTCTACGGGGACTGGAAACACCATATATTTT; CDR3 protein: CASRASTGTGNTIYF
J gene: TRBJ2-3; clone size: .; D gene: .; V gene: TRBV18; CDR3 DNA: TGTGCCAGCTCCCCCCTTTCCAGGGCCAGGGCACTAGAGGATACGCAGTATTTT; CDR3 protein: CASSPLSRARALEDTQYF
J gene: TRBJ1-1; clone size: .; D gene: .; V gene: TRBV7-3; CDR3 DNA: TGTGCCAGCAGCTTTCCCCGGTTGTTTACAGAGATGAACACTGAAGCTTTCTTT; CDR3 protein: CASSFPRLFTEMNTEAFF
J gene: TRBJ2-2; clone size: medium-sized; D gene: .; V gene: TRBV4-2; CDR3 DNA: TGTGCCAGCAGCCAAGAAGAGGGGGGCACCGGGGAGCTGTTTTTT; CDR3 protein: CASSQEEGGTGELFF
J gene: TRBJ2-7; clone size: .; D gene: .; V gene: TRBV7-2; CDR3 DNA: TGTGCCAGCAGCTTATCGTGGGGGGGCGTGGACTTC; CDR3 protein: CASSLSWGGVDF